This T cell receptor (beta chain) was captured in a study of blood T cell repertoires in COVID-19. This CDR3 is 17 amino acids long. CDR1 and CDR2 from the germline V gene are KGHSH and LQKENI. Germline trimming cut 1 base from V and 2 bases from J; bases unmatched to any gene: 7. TCRdb's copy holds only in-frame clones and misses some; the assay was immunoSEQ multiplex PCR. The profile shows 300,000 or so clones, about 87% of them singletons. The chain couples TRBV18 to TRBJ2-1; 8 positions agree with TRBD2. This clonotype originated in a woman between 35 and 50 years old with acute or convalescent COVID-19. Material for sequencing was peripheral blood. CDR3 DNA sequence: TGTGCCAGCTCACCACGAGGCACTAGCGGAACCTACAATGAGCAGTTCTTC. Protein sequence: CASSPRGTSGTYNEQFF.